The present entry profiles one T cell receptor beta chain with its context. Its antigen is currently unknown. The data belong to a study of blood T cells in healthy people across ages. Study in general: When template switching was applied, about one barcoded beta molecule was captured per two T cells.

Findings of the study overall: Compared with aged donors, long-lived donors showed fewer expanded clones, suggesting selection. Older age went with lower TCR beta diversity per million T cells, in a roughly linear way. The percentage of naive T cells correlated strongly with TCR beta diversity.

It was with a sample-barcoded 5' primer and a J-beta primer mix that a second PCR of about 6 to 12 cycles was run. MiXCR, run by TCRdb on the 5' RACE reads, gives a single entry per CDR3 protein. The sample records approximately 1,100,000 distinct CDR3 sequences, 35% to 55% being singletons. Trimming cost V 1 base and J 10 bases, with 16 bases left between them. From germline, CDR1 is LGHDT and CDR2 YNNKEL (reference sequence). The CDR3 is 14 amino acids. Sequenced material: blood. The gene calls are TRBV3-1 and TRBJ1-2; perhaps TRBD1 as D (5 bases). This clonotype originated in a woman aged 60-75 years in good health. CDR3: CASSQGSGPYTYTF. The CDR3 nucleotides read TGTGCCAGCAGCCAAGGCTCGGGACCCTATACCTACACCTTC.